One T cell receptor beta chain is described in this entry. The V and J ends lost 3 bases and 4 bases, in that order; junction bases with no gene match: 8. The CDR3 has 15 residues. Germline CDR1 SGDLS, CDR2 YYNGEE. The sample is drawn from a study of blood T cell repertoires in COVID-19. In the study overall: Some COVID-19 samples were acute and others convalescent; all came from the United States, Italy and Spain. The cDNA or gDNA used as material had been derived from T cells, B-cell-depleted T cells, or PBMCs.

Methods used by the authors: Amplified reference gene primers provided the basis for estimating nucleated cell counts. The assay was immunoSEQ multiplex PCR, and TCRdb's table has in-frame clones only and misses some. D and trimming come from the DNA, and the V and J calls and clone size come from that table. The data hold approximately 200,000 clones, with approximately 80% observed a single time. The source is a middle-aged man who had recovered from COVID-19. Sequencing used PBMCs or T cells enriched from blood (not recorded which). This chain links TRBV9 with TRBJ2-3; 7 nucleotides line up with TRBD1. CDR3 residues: CASSDPRGTPDTQYF. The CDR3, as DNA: TGTGCCAGCAGCGACCCCAGGGGGACCCCAGATACGCAGTATTTT.